The sequence of this T cell receptor beta chain was determined in a study of STAT5B mutations in CD4+ large granular lymphocyte leukemia (dated by TCRdb to between 2021 and 2024). About the full investigation: Among the healthy controls, the CDR3 'QG' motif was associated with a particular HLA allele. The purity of purified fractions was confirmed by flow cytometry on FACSCanto II or FACSVerse to exceed 95% among lymphocytes. The study compared the TCRbeta repertoires of patients with CD4+ T-cell large granular lymphocyte leukemia against the TCRbeta repertoires of healthy blood donors. Overall study results and their limits: Each patient's main leukemic clonotypes were private, but about 27% of these clonotypes showed up at low frequency in the non-leukemic repertoires of other patients. The data were not HLA-matched, and the relatively small sample size could explain the higher clonality seen in CD4+ compared with CD8+ T-LGLL. Enrichment of TRBV06-family usage was observed among the top patient clones (8/27) relative to healthy controls (2/35). CD4-sorted patient repertoires appeared more clonal than healthy CD4+ repertoires, and this difference persisted after removing the putative leukemic clones.

Ends trimmed: V by 1 base, J by 3 bases; bases unmatched to a gene: 14. The CDR3, cysteine through phenylalanine, is 19 amino acids long. The retained sequence is limited to the CDR3, 57 bases, with the frame set at the first base. CDR1 and CDR2 were assigned from the germline V gene as LGHNT and FRNRAP. Comment on this clone: Its antigen is unknown. No base quality values were provided; no much bigger clone lies one nucleotide off.

TCRbeta rearrangements were sequenced from genomic DNA using the immunoSEQ assay at survey resolution. The original pipeline was this. In the TCR sequencing data, the lowest productive clonotype frequency that could be detected was 2.59 x 10-5. Analyses included only productive TCRbeta rearrangements, meaning complete and in-frame sequences. Simpson clonality, calculated in the immunoSEQ Analyzer version 3.0, was used as the measure of sample clonality. Clones were grouped by frequency into very rare, small, medium, large (1-20%) or hyperexpanded (>20%) categories. Generation probabilities were estimated with OLGA 1.2.3, V-gene circos plots were generated with VDJtools, specificities were searched for in VDJdb, and CDR3 motifs were identified with GLIPH. TCRdb took this table from immuneACCESS and kept in-frame rearrangements with V and J called. Such tables lack part of the clones; where checked against another copy, unresolved V genes explain under half of the gap, and the rest is unexplained. V, J and clone size reflect that table, while D and trimming were determined from the DNA. The table for this sample lists approximately 35,000 clones; roughly 65% of them were counted only once. Of the sample, around 1.7% falls within the top ten clones.

The healthy controls were 40 or so blood donors, and the buffy coats of these donors were supplied by the Finnish Red Cross blood service. All TCR-sequenced material derived from peripheral blood: patient blood samples and healthy donor buffy coats. Ficoll-Hypaque gradient centrifugation was used to isolate peripheral blood mononuclear cells. CD4+ cells were purified magnetically from the buffy coats of healthy controls. The Gentra Puregene Cell and Tissue kit was used for genomic DNA extraction, and quantification was performed on a Qubit 2.0 fluorometer. This sequence was found in a human donor in good health. Sample: CD4+ T cells from blood buffy coats. The chain links TRBV12-5 with TRBJ1-5; 8 nucleotides in the junction match TRBD1. The CDR3 has the sequence CASGLDPGQAPRHNQPQHF. The base sequence is TGTGCTAGTGGTTTGGACCCGGGACAGGCGCCCAGACACAATCAGCCCCAGCATTTT.